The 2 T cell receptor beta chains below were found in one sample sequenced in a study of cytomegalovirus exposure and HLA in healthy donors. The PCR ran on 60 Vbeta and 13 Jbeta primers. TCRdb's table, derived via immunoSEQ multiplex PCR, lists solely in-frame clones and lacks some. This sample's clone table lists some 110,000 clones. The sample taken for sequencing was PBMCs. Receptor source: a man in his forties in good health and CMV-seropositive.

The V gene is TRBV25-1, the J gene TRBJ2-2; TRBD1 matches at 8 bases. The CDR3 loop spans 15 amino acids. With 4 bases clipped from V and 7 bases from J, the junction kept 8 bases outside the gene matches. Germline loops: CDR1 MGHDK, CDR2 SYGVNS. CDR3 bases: TGTGCCAGCAGTGCGGGCAGGGGGCTTGGCGGGGAGCTGTTTTTT. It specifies CASSAGRGLGGELFF. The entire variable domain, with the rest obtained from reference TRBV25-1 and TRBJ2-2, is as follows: EADIYQTPRYLVIGTGKKITLECSQTMGHDKMYWYQQDPGMELHLIHYSYGVNSTEKGDLSSESTVSRIRTEHFPLTLESARPSHTSQYLCASSAGRGLGGELFFGEGSRLTVL.

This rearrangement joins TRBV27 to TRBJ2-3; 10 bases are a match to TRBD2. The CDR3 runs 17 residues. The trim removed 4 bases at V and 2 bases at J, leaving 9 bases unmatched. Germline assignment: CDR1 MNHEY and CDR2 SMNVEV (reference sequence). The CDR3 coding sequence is TGTGCCAGCAGTTCTTCATTACTAGCGGGGAACACAGATACGCAGTATTTT. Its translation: CASSSSLLAGNTDTQYF.